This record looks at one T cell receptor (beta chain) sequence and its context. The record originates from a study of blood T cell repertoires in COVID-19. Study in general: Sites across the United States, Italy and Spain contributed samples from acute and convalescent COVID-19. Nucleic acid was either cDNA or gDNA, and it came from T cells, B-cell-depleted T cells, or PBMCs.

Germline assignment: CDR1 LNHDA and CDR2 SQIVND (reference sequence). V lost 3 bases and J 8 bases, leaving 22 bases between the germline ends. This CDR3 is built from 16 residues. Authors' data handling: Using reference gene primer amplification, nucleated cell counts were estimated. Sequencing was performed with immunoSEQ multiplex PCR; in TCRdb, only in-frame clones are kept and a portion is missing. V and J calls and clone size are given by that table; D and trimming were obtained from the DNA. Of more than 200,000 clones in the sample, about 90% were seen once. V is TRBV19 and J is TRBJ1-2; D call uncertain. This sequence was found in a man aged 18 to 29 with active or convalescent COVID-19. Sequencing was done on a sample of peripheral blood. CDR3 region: CASSIGGLASGRGYTF. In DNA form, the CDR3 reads TGTGCCAGTAGTATTGGAGGGCTGGCCTCCGGCCGGGGCTACACCTTC.